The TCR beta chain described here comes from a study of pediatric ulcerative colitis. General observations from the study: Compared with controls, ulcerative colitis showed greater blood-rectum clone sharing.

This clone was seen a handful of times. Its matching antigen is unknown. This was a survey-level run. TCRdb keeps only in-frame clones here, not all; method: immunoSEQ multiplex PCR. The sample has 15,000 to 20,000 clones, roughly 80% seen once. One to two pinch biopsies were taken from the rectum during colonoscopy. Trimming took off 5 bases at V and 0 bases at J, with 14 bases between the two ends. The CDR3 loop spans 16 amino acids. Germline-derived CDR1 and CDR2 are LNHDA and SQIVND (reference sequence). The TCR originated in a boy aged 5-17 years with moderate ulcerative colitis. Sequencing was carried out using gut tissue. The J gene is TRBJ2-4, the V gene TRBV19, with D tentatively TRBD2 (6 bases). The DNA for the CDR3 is TGTGCCAGTAGTCCCCCGGCGGGGTTAGCCAAAAACATTCAGTACTTC. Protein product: CASSPPAGLAKNIQYF.